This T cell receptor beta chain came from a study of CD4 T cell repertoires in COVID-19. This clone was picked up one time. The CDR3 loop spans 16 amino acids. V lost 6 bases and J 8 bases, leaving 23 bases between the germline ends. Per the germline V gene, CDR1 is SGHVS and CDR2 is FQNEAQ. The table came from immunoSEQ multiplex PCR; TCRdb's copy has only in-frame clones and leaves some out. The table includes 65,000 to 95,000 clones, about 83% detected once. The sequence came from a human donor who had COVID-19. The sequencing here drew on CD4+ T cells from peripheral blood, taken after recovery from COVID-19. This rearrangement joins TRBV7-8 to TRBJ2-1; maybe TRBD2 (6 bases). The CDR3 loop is CASRKTSPDNLHEQFF. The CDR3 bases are TGTGCCAGCAGGAAAACTAGCCCGGACAACTTACATGAGCAGTTCTTC.